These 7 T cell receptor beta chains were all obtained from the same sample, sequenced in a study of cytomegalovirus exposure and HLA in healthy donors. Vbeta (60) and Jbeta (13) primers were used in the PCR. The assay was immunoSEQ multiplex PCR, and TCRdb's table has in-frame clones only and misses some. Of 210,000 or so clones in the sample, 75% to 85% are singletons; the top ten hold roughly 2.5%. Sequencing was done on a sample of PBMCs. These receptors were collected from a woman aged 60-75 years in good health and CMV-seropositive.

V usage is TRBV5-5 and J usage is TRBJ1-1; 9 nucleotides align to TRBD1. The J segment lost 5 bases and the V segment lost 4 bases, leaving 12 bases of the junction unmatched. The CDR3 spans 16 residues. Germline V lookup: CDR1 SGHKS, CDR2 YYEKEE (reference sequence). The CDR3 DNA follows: TGTGCCAGCAGCAAGCAAGGGGGACAGGGAAGGACTGAAGCTTTCTTT. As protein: CASSKQGGQGRTEAFF. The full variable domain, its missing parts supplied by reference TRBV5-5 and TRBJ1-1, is DAGVTQSPTHLIKTRGQQVTLRCSPISGHKSVSWYQQVLGQGPQFIFQYYEKEERGRGNFPDRFSARQFPNYSSELNVNALLLGDSALYLCASSKQGGQGRTEAFFGQGTRLTVV.

CDR3 DNA sequence: TGTGCCAGTAGTAGCACCGACAGGGTCTATGGCTACACCTTC. As protein: CASSSTDRVYGYTF. V is TRBV19 and J is TRBJ1-2, with TRBD1 identical over 7 bases. Trimming took 4 bases from V and 4 from J; bases not matched to a gene: 6. The CDR3 runs to 14 residues. Germline assignment: CDR1 LNHDA and CDR2 SQIVND (reference sequence).

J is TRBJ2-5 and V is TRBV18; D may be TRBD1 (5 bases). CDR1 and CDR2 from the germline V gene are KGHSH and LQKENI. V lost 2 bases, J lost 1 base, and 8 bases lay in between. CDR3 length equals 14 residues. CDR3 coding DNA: TGTGCCAGCTCACCAAAGGACACCCAAGAGACCCAGTACTTC. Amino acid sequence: CASSPKDTQETQYF.

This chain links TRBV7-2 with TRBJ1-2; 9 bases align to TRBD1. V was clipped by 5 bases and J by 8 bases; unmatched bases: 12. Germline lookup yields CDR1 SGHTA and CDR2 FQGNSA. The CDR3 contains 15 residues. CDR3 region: CASSPPPGQGSGYTF. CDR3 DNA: TGTGCCAGCAGCCCCCCCCCGGGACAGGGAAGCGGCTACACCTTC.

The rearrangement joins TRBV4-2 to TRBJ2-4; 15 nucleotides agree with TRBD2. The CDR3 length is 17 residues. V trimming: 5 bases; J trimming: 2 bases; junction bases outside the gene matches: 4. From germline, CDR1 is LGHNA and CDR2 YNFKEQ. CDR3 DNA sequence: TGTGCCAGCAGCTATGGGACTAGCGGGGGGTCCAAAAACATTCAGTACTTC. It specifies CASSYGTSGGSKNIQYF.

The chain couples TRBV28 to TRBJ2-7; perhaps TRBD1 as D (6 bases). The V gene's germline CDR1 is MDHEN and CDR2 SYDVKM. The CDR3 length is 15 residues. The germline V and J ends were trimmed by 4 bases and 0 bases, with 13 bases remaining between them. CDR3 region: CASSSPGVISYEQYF. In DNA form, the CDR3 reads TGTGCCAGCAGTTCCCCAGGGGTTATCTCCTACGAGCAGTACTTC.

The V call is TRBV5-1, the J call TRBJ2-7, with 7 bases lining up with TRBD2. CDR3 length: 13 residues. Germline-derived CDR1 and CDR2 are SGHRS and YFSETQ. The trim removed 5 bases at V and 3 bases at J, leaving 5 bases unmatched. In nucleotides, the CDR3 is TGCGCCAGCAGATTGACTAGCAGCTACGAGCAGTACTTC. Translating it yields CASRLTSSYEQYF.